This record looks at one T cell receptor beta chain sequence and its context. What it binds is unknown. The data stem from a study of cytomegalovirus exposure and HLA in healthy donors. This CDR3 contains 15 residues. Germline V gene lookup returns CDR1 SNHLY and CDR2 FYNNEI. The V gene lost 2 bases and the J gene lost 0 bases, with 8 bases spanning the gap. Both 60 Vbeta primers and 13 Jbeta primers went into the PCR. The table came from immunoSEQ multiplex PCR; TCRdb's copy has only in-frame clones and leaves some out. The data contain roughly 180,000 clones, about four fifths of them seen just once; the ten biggest clones take up around 2.6%. Study-wide findings and caveats: Likely technical artifact: a cluster of highly shared sequence variants. In vitro, a few CMV-associated chains proved specific for CMV antigens. HLA alleles were associated with 15,000 to 20,000 TCR beta sequences in a later analysis at 0.05 false discovery rate. DRB1 showed the most TCR associations and HLA-C the fewest in a later analysis, as rates varied by HLA locus.

Material for sequencing was PBMCs. V and J are TRBV2 and TRBJ2-1; tentative D call: TRBD2 (6 bases). The sequence came from a female donor in good health and CMV-seronegative. The CDR3 spells CASSELGGSYNEQFF. The CDR3 nucleotides are TGTGCCAGCAGTGAACTGGGGGGCTCCTACAATGAGCAGTTCTTC.